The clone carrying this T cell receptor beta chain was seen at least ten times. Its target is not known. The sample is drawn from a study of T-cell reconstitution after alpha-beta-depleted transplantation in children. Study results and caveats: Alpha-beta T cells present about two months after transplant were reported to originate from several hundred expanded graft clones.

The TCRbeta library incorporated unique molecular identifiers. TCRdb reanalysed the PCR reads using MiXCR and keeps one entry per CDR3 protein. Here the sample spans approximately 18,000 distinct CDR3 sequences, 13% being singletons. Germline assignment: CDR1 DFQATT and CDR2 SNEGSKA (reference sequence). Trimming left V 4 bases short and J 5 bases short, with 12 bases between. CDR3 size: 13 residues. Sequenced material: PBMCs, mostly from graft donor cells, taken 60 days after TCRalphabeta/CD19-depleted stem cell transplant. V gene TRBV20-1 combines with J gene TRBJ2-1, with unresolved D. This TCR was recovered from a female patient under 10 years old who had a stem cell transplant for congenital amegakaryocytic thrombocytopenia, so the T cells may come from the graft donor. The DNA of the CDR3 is TGCAGTGCTACGTGGGCAGTAGACAATGAGCAGTTCTTC. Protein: CSATWAVDNEQFF.